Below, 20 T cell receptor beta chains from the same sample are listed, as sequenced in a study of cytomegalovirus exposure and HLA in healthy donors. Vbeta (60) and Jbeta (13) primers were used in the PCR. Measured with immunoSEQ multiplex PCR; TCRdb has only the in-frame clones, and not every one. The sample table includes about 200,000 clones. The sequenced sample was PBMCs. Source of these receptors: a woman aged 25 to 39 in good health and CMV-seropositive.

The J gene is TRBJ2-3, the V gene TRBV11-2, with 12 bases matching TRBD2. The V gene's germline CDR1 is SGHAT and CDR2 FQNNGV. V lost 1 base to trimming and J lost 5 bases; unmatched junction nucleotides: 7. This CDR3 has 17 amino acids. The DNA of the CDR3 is TGTGCCAGCAGCTTAGGTCTAGCGGGGGGGCTGATAGATACGCAGTATTTT. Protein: CASSLGLAGGLIDTQYF.

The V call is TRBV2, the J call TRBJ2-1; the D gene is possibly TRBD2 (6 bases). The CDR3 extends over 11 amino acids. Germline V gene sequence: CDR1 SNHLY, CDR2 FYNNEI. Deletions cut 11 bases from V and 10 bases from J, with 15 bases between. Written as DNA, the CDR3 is TGTGCCGGAGGGACTTACGAAGAGCAGTTCTTC. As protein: CAGGTYEEQFF.

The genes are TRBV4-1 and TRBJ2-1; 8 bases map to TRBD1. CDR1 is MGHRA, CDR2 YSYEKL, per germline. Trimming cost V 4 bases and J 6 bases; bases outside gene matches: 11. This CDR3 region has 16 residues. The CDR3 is CASSLQGQEFGNEQFF. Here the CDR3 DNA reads TGCGCCAGCAGCCTCCAGGGACAGGAATTTGGCAATGAGCAGTTCTTC.

The CDR3 DNA reads as TGTGCCAGCAGCTTAGAAACGACAGACTATGGCTACACCTTC. Translating gives CASSLETTDYGYTF. The chain employs TRBV13 and TRBJ1-2; D perhaps matches TRBD1 (5 bases). This CDR3 has 14 amino acids. Germline CDR1 is PRHDT and CDR2 is FYEKMQ (reference sequence). Trimming shortened V by 1 base and J by 3 bases, and 9 bases separated the two germline ends.

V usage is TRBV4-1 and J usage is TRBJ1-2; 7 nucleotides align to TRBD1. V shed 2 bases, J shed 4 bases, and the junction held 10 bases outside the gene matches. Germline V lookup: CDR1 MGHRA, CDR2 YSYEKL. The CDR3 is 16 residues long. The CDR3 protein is CASSQPTTGSGYGYTF. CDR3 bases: TGCGCCAGCAGCCAACCTACGACAGGGTCGGGCTATGGCTACACCTTC.

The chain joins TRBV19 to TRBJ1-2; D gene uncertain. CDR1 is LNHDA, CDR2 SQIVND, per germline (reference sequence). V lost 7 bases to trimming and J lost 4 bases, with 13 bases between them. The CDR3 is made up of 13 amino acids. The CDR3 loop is CASIESITYGYTF. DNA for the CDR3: TGTGCCAGTATAGAAAGCATCACCTATGGCTACACCTTC.

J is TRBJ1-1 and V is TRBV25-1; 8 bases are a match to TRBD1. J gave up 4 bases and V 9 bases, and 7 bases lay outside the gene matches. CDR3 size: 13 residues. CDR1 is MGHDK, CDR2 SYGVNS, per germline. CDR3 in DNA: TGTGCCAGTATAAGACAGGGGACCACTGAAGCTTTCTTT. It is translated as CASIRQGTTEAFF.

Here the CDR3 DNA reads TGTGCCAGCAGCCCGGGGGGAAACAGGGGGCACACTGAAGCTTTCTTT. It is translated as CASSPGGNRGHTEAFF. This chain connects TRBV9 to TRBJ1-1, with 9 nucleotides matching TRBD1. The CDR3 totals 16 residues. Germline CDR1 and CDR2: SGDLS and YYNGEE. V was pared by 4 bases and J by 3 bases, with 10 bases of the junction left unmatched.

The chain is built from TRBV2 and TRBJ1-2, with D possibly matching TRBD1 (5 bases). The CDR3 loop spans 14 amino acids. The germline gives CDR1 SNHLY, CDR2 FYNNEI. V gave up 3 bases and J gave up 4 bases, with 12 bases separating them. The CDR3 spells CASSDVGGVYGYTF. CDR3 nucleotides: TGTGCCAGCAGTGACGTCGGAGGGGTCTATGGCTACACCTTC.

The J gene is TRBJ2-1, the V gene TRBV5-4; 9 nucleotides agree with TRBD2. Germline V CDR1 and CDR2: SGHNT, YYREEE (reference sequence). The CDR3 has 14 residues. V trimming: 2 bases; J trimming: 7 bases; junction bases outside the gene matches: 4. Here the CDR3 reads CASSLAGGRNEQFF. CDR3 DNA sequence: TGTGCCAGCAGCTTAGCGGGAGGTAGGAATGAGCAGTTCTTC.

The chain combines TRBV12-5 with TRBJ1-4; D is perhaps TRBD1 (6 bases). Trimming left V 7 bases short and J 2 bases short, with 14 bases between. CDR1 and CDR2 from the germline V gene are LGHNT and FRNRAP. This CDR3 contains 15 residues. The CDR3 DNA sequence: TGTGCTAGTGCCTTCGTGGGGGCGACTAATGAAAAACTGTTTTTT. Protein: CASAFVGATNEKLFF.

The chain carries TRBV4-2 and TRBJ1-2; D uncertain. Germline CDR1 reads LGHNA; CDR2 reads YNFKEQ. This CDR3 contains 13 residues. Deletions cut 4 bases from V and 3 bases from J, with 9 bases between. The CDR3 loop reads CASSLREDYGYTF. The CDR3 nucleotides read TGTGCCAGCAGCCTTCGTGAGGACTATGGCTACACCTTC.

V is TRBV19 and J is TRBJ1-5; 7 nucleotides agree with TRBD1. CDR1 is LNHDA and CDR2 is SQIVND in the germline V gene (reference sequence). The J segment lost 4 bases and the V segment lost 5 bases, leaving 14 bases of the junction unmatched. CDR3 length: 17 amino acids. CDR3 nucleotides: TGTGCCAGTAGTCCATTTGCCGCCAGGGGGGCAAATCAGCCCCAGCATTTT. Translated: CASSPFAARGANQPQHF.

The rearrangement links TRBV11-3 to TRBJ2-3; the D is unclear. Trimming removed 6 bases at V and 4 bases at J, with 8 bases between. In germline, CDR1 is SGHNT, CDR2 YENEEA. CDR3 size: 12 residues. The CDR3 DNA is TGTGCCAGCAGTCCCTCCTCAGATACGCAGTATTTT. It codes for CASSPSSDTQYF.

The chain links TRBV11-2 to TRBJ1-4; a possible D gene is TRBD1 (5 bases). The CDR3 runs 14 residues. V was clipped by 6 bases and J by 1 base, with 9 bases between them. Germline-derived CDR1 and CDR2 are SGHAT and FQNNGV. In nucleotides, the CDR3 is TGTGCCAGCAGTTCCGACAGAACTAATGAAAAACTGTTTTTT. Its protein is CASSSDRTNEKLFF. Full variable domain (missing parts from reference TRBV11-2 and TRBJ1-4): EAGVAQSPRYKIIEKRQSVAFWCNPISGHATLYWYQQILGQGPKLLIQFQNNGVVDDSQLPKDRFSAERLKGVDSTLKIQPAKLEDSAVYLCASSSDRTNEKLFFGSGTQLSVL.

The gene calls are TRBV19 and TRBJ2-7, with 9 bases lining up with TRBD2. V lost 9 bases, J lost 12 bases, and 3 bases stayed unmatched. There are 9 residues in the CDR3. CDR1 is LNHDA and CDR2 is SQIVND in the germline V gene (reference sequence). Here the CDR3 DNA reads TGTGCCAGAAATAGCGGGAGGTACTTC. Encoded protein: CARNSGRYF. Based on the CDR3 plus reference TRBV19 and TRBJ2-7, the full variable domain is DGGITQSPKYLFRKEGQNVTLSCEQNLNHDAMYWYRQDPGQGLRLIYYSQIVNDFQKGDIAEGYSVSREKKESFPLTVTSAQKNPTAFYLCARNSGRYFGPGTRLTVT.

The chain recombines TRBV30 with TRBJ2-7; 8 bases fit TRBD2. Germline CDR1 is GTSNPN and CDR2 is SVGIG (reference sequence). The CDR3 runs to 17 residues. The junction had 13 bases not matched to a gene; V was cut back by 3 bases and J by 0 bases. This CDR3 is CAWRAAGSGEPSYEQYF. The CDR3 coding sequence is TGTGCCTGGAGGGCCGCGGGTAGCGGGGAACCCTCCTACGAGCAGTACTTC.

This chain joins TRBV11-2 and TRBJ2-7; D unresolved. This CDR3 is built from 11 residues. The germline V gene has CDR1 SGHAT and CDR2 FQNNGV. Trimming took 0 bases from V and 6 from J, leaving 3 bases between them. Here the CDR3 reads CASSLDGEQYF. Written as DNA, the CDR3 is TGTGCCAGCAGCTTAGACGGCGAGCAGTACTTC.

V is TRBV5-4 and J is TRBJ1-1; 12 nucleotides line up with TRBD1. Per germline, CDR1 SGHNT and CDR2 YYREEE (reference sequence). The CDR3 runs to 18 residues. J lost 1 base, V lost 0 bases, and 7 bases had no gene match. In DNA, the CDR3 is TGTGCCAGCAGCTTGGGCGGGACAGGGGGCCGCCCGAACACTGAAGCTTTCTTT. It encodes CASSLGGTGGRPNTEAFF.

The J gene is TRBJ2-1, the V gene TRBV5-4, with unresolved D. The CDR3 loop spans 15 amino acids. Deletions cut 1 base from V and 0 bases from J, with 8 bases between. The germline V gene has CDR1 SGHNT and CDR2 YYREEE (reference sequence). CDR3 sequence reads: CASSLPVDSYNEQFF. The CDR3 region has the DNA TGTGCCAGCAGCTTGCCAGTCGACTCCTACAATGAGCAGTTCTTC.